The following is a T cell receptor (beta chain) sequence with its context. V dropped 5 bases and J dropped 2 bases, with 13 bases sitting between them. CDR1 MNHNS and CDR2 SASEGT come from the germline V gene. CDR3 size: 15 residues. TCRdb analysed the 5' RACE reads with MiXCR anew, one entry per CDR3 protein. The sample gives about 250,000 distinct CDR3 sequences, about 8% of which show up once; roughly 3% is in the top ten. This sample was taken from a study of identical twins. The data also belong to a second study, concerning yellow fever vaccine responses in identical twins.

The sequence was collected from a woman between 18 and 29 years old in good health. The chain combines TRBV6-1 with TRBJ1-5, with D possibly being TRBD1 (6 bases). Specimen: CD8+ T cells sorted from blood. The CDR3 region has the DNA TGTGCCAGCAGTCAACAGGGTTTGGGCAATCAGCCCCAGCATTTT. This translates into CASSQQGLGNQPQHF.